One T cell receptor beta chain is described in this entry. These data come from a study of shared T cell receptors in the human thymus. Repertoires were generated with immunoSEQ multiplex PCR, while TCRdb's copy carries only in-frame clones and drops some. The sample lists more than 550,000 clones, approximately 85% occurring once. This CDR3 contains 15 residues. The germline V gene encodes CDR1 SEHNR and CDR2 FQNEAQ (reference sequence). V lost 4 bases, J lost 15 bases, and 14 bases stayed unmatched. The same data also went into a second study, on human thymus T cells. That work adds: Thymic samples were excised during corrective heart operations. Thymic and blood repertoires seemed to favor certain V and J genes.

This sequence was found in a girl under two years old with a congenital heart defect. The sample consisted of thymocytes. This sequence joins TRBV7-9 and TRBJ1-4, with TRBD1 matching over 10 bases. The CDR3 DNA is TGTGCCAGCAGCTACACCGGGACAGGGGAGGCGAAGATGTTTTTT. Residues: CASSYTGTGEAKMFF. Supplemented by reference TRBV7-9 and TRBJ1-4, the full variable domain reads DTGVSQNPRHKITKRGQNVTFRCDPISEHNRLYWYRQTLGQGPEFLTYFQNEAQLEKSRLLSDRFSAERPKGSFSTLEIQRTEQGDSAMYLCASSYTGTGEAKMFFGSGTQLSVL.